Described below is a single TCR beta chain sequence and its context. Its antigen remains unknown. The sample originates from a study of blood T cells in healthy people across ages. The CDR3 contains 14 residues. Germline loops: CDR1 MNHNY, CDR2 SVGAGI (reference sequence). The authors ran a second PCR of about 6 to 11 cycles using a sample-barcoded 5' primer and a J-beta primer mix. A template-switch adaptor that had 12 random nucleotides put a tag on each cDNA molecule. Per-sample output comprised a minimum of 2.5 million paired-end reads containing CDR3. MiXCR, applied by TCRdb to the 5' RACE reads, yields one record per CDR3 protein. The data show about 970,000 distinct CDR3 sequences, roughly 51% seen once. Study observations and caveats: Researchers deemed the diversity estimates from one million T cells underestimates.

This sequence originates from a woman aged 55-75 years in good health. The chain uses TRBV6-6 and TRBJ2-5, with 9 bases aligning to TRBD2. The last part of the DNA fits TRBJ2-7 better; the J call may be wrong. Source material: blood. CDR3 residues: CASCPSGTGYEQYF. The CDR3 bases are TGTGCCAGTTGCCCTAGCGGGACGGGGTACGAGCAGTACTTC.